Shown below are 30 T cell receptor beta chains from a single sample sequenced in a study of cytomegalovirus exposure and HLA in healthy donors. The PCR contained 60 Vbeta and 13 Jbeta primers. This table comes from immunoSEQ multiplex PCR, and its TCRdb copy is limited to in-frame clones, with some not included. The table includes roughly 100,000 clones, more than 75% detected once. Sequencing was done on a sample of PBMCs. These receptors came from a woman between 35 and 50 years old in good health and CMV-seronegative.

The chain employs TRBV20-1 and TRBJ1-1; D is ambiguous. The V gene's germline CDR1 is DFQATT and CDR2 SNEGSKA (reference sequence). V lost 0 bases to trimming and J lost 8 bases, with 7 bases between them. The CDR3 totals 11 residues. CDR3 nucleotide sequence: TGCAGTGCTAGAGATCTTATGGAAGCTTTCTTT. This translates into CSARDLMEAFF.

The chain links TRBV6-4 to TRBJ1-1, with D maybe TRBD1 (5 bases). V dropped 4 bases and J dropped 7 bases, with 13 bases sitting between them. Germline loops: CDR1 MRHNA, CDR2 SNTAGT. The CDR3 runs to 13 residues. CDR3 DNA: TGTGCCAGCAGTGCCTCTTCAGACAGTGAAGCTTTCTTT. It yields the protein CASSASSDSEAFF.

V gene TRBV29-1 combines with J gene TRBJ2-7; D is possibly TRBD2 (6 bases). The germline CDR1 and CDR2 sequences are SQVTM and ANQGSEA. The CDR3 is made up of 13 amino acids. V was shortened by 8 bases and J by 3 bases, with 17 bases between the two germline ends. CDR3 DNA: TGCAGCCCCCAATCTGGGGGGATCTACGAGCAGTACTTC. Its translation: CSPQSGGIYEQYF.

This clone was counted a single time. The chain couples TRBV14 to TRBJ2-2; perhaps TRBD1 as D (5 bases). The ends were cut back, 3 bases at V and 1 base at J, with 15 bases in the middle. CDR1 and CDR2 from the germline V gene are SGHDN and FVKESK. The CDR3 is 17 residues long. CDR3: CASSQGPGRVNTGELFF. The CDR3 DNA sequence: TGTGCCAGCAGCCAGGGCCCAGGGCGCGTGAACACCGGGGAGCTGTTTTTT. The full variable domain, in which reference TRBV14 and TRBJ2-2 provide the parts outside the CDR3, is EAGVTQFPSHSVIEKGQTVTLRCDPISGHDNLYWYRRVMGKEIKFLLHFVKESKQDESGMPNNRFLAERTGGTYSTLKVQPAELEDSGVYFCASSQGPGRVNTGELFFGEGSRLTVL.

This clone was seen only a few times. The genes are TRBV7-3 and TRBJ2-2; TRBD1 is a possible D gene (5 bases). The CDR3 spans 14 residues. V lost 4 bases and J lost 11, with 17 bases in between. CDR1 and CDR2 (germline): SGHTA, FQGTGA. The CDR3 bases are TGTGCCAGCAGCTCCCTCGCAGGGTTTAGAGAGCTGTTTTTT. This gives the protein CASSSLAGFRELFF. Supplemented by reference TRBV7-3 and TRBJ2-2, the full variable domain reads GAGVSQTPSNKVTEKGKYVELRCDPISGHTALYWYRQSLGQGPEFLIYFQGTGAADDSGLPNDRFFAVRPEGSVSTLKIQRTERGDSAVYLCASSSLAGFRELFFGEGSRLTVL.

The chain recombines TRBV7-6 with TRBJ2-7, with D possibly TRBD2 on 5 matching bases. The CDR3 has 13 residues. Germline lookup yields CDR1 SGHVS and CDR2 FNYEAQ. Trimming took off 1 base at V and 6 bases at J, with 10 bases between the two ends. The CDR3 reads CASSLGENREQYF. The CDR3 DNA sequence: TGTGCCAGCAGCTTAGGGGAGAACCGCGAGCAGTACTTC.

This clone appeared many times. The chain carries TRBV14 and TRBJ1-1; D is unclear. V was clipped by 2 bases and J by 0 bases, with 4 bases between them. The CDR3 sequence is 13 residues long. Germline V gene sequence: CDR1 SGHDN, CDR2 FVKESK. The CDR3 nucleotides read TGTGCCAGCAGCCAAAACATGAACACTGAAGCTTTCTTT. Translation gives CASSQNMNTEAFF.

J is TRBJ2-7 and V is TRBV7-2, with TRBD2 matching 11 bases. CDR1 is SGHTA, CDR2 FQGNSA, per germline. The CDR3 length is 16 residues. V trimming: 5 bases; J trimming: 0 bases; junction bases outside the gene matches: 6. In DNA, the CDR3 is TGTGCCAGCAGCCTTCTCCTAGCGGGAGGCTCCTACGAGCAGTACTTC. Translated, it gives CASSLLLAGGSYEQYF.

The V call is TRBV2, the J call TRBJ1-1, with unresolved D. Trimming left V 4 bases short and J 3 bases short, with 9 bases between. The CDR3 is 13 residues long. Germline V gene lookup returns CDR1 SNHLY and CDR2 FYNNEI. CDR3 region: CASSGRRDTEAFF. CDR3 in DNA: TGTGCCAGCAGTGGGAGACGGGACACTGAAGCTTTCTTT.

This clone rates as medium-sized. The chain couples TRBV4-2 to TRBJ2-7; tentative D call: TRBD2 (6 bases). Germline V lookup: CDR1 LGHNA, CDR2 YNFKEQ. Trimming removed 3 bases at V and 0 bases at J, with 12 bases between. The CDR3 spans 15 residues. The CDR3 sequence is CASSQREESSYEQYF. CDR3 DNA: TGTGCCAGCAGCCAGAGGGAGGAGAGCTCCTACGAGCAGTACTTC.

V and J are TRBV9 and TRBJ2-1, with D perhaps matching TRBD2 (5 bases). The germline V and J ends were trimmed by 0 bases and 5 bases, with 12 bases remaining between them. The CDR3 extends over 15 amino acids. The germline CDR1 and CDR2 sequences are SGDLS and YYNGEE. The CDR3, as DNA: TGTGCCAGCAGCGTAGGGCTAGCCGCCAACAATGAGCAGTTCTTC. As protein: CASSVGLAANNEQFF.

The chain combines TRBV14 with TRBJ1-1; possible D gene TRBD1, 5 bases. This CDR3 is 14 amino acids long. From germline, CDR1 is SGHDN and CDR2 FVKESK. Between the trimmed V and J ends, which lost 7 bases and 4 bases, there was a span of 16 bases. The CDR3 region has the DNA TGTGCCAGCACCCCATACCAGGGTAGCACTGAAGCTTTCTTT. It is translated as CASTPYQGSTEAFF.

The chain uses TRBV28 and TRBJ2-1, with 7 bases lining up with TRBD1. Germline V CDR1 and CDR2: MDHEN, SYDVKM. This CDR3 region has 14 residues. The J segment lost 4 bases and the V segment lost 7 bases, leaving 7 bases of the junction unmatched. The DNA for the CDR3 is TGTGCCAGCACCCCGGGACAGAGGTACAATGAGCAGTTCTTC. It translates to CASTPGQRYNEQFF.

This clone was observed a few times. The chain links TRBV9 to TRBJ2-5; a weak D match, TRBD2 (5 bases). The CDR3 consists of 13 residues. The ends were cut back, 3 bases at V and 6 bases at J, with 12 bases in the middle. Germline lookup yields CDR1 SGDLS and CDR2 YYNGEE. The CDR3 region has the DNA TGTGCCAGCAGCGGGTCAACGGGGAAGACCCAGTACTTC. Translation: CASSGSTGKTQYF.

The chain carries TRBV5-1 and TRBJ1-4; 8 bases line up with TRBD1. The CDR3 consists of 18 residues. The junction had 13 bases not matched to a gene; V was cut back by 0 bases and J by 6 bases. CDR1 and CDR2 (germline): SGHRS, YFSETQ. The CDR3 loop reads CASSLDGQGALLHEKLFF. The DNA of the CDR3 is TGCGCCAGCAGCTTGGACGGACAGGGTGCCTTACTCCATGAAAAACTGTTTTTT.

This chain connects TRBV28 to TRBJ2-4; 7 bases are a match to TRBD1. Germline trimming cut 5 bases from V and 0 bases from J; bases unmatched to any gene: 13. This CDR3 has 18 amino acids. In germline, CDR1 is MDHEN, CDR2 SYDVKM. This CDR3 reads CASSQRTWDSLAKNIQYF. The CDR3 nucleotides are TGTGCCAGCAGTCAACGCACTTGGGACAGCTTAGCCAAAAACATTCAGTACTTC.

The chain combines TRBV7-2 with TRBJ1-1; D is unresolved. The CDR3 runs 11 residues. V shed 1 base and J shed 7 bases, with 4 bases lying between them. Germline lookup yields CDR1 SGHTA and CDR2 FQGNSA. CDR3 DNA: TGTGCCAGCAGCTTAGGAGGTGAAGCTTTCTTT. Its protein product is CASSLGGEAFF. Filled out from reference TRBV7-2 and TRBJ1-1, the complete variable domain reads GAGVSQSPSNKVTEKGKDVELRCDPISGHTALYWYRQSLGQGLEFLIYFQGNSAPDKSGLPSDRFSAERTGGSVSTLTIQRTQQEDSAVYLCASSLGGEAFFGQGTRLTVV.

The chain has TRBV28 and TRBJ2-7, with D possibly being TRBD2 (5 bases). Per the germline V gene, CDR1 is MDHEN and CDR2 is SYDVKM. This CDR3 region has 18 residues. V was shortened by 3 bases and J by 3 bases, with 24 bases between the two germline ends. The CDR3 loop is CASSFGIGRRRGGYEQYF. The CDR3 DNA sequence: TGTGCCAGCAGTTTCGGGATAGGCCGGCGCCGAGGTGGCTACGAGCAGTACTTC.

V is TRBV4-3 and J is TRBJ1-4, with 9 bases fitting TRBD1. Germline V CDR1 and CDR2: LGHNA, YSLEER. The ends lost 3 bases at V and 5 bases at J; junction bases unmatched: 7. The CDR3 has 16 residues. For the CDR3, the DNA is TGCGCCAGCAGCCAGGAGCACGGGACAGGGAATGAAAAACTGTTTTTT. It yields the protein CASSQEHGTGNEKLFF.

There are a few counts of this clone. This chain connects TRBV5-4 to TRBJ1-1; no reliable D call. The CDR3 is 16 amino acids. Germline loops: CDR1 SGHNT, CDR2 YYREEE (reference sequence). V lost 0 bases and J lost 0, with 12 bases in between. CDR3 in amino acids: CASSLDTALMNTEAFF. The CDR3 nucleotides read TGTGCCAGCAGCTTGGATACAGCCCTCATGAACACTGAAGCTTTCTTT.

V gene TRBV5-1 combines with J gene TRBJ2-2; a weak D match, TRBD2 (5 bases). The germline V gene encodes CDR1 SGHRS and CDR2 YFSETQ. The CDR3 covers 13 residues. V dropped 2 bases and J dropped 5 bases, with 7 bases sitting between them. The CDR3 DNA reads TGCGCCAGCAGCTTCGAGGGTACCGGGGAGCTGTTTTTT. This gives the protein CASSFEGTGELFF.

Here the CDR3 DNA reads TGTGCCAGTAGTCCTTCCCTCCATGTTACAGGGAATAGTGTTCATCAGCCCCAGCATTTT. Protein sequence: CASSPSLHVTGNSVHQPQHF. This sequence joins TRBV19 and TRBJ1-5, with D possibly being TRBD1 (6 bases). The CDR3 is 20 amino acids. Germline values: CDR1 LNHDA, CDR2 SQIVND (reference sequence). Trimming took 5 bases from V and 5 from J, leaving 31 bases between them. The whole variable domain, remainder taken from reference TRBV19 and TRBJ1-5, is DGGITQSPKYLFRKEGQNVTLSCEQNLNHDAMYWYRQDPGQGLRLIYYSQIVNDFQKGDIAEGYSVSREKKESFPLTVTSAQKNPTAFYLCASSPSLHVTGNSVHQPQHFGDGTRLSIL.

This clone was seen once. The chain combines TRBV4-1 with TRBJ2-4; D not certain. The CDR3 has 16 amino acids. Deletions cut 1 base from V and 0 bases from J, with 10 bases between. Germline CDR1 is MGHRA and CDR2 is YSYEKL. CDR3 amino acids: CASSQVATIAKNIQYF. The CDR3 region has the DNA TGCGCCAGCAGCCAAGTTGCCACTATAGCCAAAAACATTCAGTACTTC.

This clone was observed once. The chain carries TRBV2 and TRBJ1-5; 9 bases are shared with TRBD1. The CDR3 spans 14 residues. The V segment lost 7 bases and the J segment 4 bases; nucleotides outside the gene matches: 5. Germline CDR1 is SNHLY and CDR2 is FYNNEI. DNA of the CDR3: TGTGCCAGCATTGTGGACAGGGGTAATCAGCCCCAGCATTTT. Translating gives CASIVDRGNQPQHF.

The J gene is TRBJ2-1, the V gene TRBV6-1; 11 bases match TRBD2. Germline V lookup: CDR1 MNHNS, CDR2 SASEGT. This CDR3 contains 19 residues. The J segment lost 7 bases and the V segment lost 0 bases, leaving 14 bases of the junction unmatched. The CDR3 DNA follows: TGTGCCAGCAGTGAAGCGGGGTATGGAACTAGCGGGAGTTTAAATGAGCAGTTCTTC. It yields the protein CASSEAGYGTSGSLNEQFF.

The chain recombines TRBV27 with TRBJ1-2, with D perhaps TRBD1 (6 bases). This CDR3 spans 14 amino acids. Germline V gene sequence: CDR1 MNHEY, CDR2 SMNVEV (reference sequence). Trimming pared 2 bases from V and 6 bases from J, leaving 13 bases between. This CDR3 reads CASSLKAGAHGYTF. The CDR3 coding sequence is TGTGCCAGCAGTTTAAAGGCAGGGGCGCATGGCTACACCTTC.

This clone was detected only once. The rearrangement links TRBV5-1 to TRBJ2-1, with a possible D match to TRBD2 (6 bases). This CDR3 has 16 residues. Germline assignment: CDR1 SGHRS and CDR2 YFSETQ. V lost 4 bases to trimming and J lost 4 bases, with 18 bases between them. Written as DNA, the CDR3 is TGCGCCAGCAGCCGACCCGGGAGTAAGGGGTACAATGAGCAGTTCTTC. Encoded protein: CASSRPGSKGYNEQFF.

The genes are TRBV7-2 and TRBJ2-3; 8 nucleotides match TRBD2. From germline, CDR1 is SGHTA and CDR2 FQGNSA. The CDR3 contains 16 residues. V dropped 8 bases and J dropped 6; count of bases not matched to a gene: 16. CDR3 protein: CASYLWSGGGRDTQYF. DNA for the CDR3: TGTGCCAGCTACCTATGGTCGGGAGGGGGTCGGGATACGCAGTATTTT. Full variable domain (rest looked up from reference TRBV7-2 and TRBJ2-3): GAGVSQSPSNKVTEKGKDVELRCDPISGHTALYWYRQSLGQGLEFLIYFQGNSAPDKSGLPSDRFSAERTGGSVSTLTIQRTQQEDSAVYLCASYLWSGGGRDTQYFGPGTRLTVL.

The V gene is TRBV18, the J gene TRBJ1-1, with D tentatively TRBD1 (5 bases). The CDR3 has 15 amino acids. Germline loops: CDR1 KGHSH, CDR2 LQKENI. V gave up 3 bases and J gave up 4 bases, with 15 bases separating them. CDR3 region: CASSPGSQGGTEAFF. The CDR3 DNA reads TGTGCCAGCTCACCCGGGTCTCAGGGAGGCACTGAAGCTTTCTTT.

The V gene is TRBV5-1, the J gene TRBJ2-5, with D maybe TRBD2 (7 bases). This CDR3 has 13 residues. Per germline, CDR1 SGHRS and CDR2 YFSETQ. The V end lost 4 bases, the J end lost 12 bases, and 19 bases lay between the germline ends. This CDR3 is CASSPRGRENEYF. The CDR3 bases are TGCGCCAGCAGCCCAAGGGGGAGGGAAAATGAGTACTTC.